The present entry profiles one T cell receptor beta chain with its context. Its antigen is undetermined. The CDR3 is 16 residues long. CDR1 and CDR2 from the germline V gene are MGHDK and SYGVNS. These data originate in a study of chemoradiotherapy in HPV16-positive cancers. Study at large: Candidate HPV-specific clones and shared TCR motifs came from two HPV16-positive patients.

Measured with immunoSEQ multiplex PCR; TCRdb has only the in-frame clones, and not every one. This repertoire shows some 5,100 clones, roughly 74% found once; its top ten account for approximately 10%. The study's findings and limits: During treatment, candidate HPV-specific clones and E7-related motifs expanded in tumor.

The sequence derives from a human donor with HPV-associated anogenital cancer. The V call is TRBV25-1, the J call TRBJ2-5; maybe TRBD1 (5 bases). The J call may not be correct, given that the DNA end is closer to TRBJ2-7. This specimen consisted of tumor tissue, obtained from a patient who underwent chemoradiotherapy. In nucleotides, the CDR3 is TGTGCCAGCAGTCCTCTGGGGCAGGATGGGGATTACGAGCAGTACTTC. The encoded protein is CASSPLGQDGDYEQYF.